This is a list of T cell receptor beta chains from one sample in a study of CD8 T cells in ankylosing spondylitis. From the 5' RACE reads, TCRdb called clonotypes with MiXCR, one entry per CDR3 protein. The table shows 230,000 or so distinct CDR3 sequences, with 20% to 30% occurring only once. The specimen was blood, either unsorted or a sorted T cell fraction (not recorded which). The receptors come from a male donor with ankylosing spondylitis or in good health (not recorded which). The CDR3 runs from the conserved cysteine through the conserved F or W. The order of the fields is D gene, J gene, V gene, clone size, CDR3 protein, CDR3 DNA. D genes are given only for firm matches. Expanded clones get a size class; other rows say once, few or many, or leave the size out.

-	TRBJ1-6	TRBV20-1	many	CSAFQGPNSPLHF	TGCAGTGCTTTTCAGGGGCCTAATTCACCCCTCCACTTT
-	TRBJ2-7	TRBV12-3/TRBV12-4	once	CASSFRWSSYEQYF	TGTGCCAGCAGTTTCAGGTGGAGCTCCTACGAGCAGTACTTC
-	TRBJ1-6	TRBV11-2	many	CASSLEGSPLHF	TGTGCCAGCAGCTTAGAAGGCTCACCCCTCCACTTT
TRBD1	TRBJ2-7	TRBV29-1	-	CSVPGQANEQYF	TGCAGCGTCCCCGGACAGGCGAACGAGCAGTACTTC
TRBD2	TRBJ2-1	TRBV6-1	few	CASRPLSGGARNEQFF	TGTGCCAGCAGACCACTGAGCGGGGGGGCCCGGAATGAGCAGTTCTTC
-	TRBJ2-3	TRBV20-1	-	CSAPGLASDTQYF	TGCAGTGCGCCCGGCCTAGCCTCCGATACGCAGTATTTT
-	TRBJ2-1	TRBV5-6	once	CASSETGLRGSYNEQFF	TGTGCCAGCAGCGAAACGGGGCTAAGGGGCTCCTACAATGAGCAGTTCTTC
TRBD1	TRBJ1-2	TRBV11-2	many	CASSRINRGSHNYGYTF	TGTGCCAGCAGCCGCATCAACAGGGGCTCCCATAACTATGGCTACACCTTC
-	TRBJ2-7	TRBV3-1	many	CASSQYYRDAYEQYF	TGTGCCAGCAGCCAATACTACAGGGACGCCTACGAGCAGTACTTC
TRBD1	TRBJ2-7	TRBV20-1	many	CSALGQDYEQYF	TGCAGTGCCCTCGGACAGGACTACGAGCAGTACTTC
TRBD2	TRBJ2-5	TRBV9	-	CASSARLAEGETQYF	TGTGCCAGCAGCGCTCGACTAGCGGAGGGAGAGACCCAGTACTTC
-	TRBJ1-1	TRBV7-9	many	CASSPGQNQNTEAFF	TGTGCCAGCAGCCCCGGACAGAATCAGAACACTGAAGCTTTCTTT
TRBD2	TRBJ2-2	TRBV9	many	CASRGLAGTGELFF	TGTGCCAGCCGAGGACTAGCGGGCACCGGGGAGCTGTTTTTT
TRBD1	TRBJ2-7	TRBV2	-	CASSGQGRASYEQYF	TGTGCCAGCAGTGGACAGGGTAGGGCGTCCTACGAGCAGTACTTC
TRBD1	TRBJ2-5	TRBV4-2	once	CAIRTGVRETQYF	TGTGCCATCAGGACAGGGGTGCGGGAGACCCAGTACTTC
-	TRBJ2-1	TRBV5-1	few	CASSSDGWGDNEQFF	TGCGCCAGCAGCTCGGACGGGTGGGGCGACAATGAGCAGTTCTTC
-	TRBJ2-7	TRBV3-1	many	CASSQGGTDFYF	TGTGCCAGCAGCCAAGGTGGGACGGACTTTTACTTC
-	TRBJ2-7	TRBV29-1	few	CSVGGRTTYEQYF	TGCAGCGTTGGGGGGCGTACGACCTACGAGCAGTACTTC
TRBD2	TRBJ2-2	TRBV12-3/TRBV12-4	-	CASSLLAGVDGELFF	TGTGCCAGCTCACTTCTAGCGGGGGTTGACGGGGAGCTGTTTTTT
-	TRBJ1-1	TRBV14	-	CASSQVRGNTEAFF	TGTGCCAGCAGCCAAGTTCGAGGGAACACTGAAGCTTTCTTT
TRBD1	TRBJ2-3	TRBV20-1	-	CSAETTTPGQGSDTQYF	TGCAGTGCTGAGACTACCACTCCGGGACAGGGTTCAGATACGCAGTATTTT
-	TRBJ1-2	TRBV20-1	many	CSARRQVDYGYTF	TGCAGTGCTAGAAGGCAGGTTGACTATGGCTACACCTTC
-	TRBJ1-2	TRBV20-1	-	CSAPQGDYGYTF	TGCAGTGCACCCCAGGGAGACTATGGCTACACCTTC
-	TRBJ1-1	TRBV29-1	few	CSVDRLGNTEAFF	TGCAGCGTTGATAGGTTGGGGAACACTGAAGCTTTCTTT
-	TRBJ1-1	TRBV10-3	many	CAISDWAEAFF	TGTGCCATCAGTGATTGGGCTGAAGCTTTCTTT
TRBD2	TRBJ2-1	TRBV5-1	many	CASSFPGTSGGGWNEQFF	TGCGCCAGCAGCTTCCCCGGGACTAGCGGGGGCGGTTGGAATGAGCAGTTCTTC
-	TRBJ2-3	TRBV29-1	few	CSVAFEGRASTDTQYF	TGCAGCGTTGCTTTTGAGGGACGGGCTAGCACAGATACGCAGTATTTT
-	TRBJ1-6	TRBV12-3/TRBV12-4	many	CASRGRGNSPLHF	TGTGCCAGCAGAGGACGGGGAAATTCACCCCTCCACTTT
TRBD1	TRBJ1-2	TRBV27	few	CASSRIQGANYGYTF	TGTGCCAGCAGTCGAATACAGGGGGCCAACTATGGCTACACCTTC
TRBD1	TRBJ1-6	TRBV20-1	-	CSARRGQNNSPLHF	TGCAGTGCTAGACGGGGACAGAATAATTCACCCCTCCACTTT
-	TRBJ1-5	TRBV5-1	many	CASSLLGASNQPQHF	TGCGCCAGCAGCTTGTTAGGGGCCAGCAATCAGCCCCAGCATTTT
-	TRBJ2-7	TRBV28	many	CASGNPGLLDEQYF	TGTGCCAGCGGAAACCCGGGTCTTCTCGACGAGCAGTACTTC
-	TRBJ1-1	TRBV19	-	CASRLPEQTEAFF	TGTGCCAGTAGATTACCTGAACAGACTGAAGCTTTCTTT
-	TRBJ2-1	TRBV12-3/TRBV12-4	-	CASTLRGVYNEQFF	TGTGCCAGCACCCTCAGGGGTGTTTACAATGAGCAGTTCTTC
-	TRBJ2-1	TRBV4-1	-	CASSSLRGGGANNEQFF	TGCGCCAGCAGCTCACTAAGGGGTGGGGGGGCAAACAATGAGCAGTTCTTC
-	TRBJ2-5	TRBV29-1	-	CSVLSPLQETQYF	TGCAGCGTTTTATCTCCCCTCCAAGAGACCCAGTACTTC
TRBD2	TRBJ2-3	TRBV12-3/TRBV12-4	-	CASSPGGRTDTQYF	TGTGCCAGCAGTCCGGGGGGACGGACAGATACGCAGTATTTT
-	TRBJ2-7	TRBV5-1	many	CASSLDTSSIYEQYF	TGCGCCAGCAGCTTGGATACCAGCTCGATCTACGAGCAGTACTTC
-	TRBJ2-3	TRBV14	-	CASSQGGGTDTQYF	TGTGCCAGCAGCCAAGGTGGGGGCACAGATACGCAGTATTTT
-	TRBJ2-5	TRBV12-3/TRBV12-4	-	CASSLATGKTQYF	TGTGCCAGCAGTTTAGCGACGGGGAAGACCCAGTACTTC
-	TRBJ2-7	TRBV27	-	CASSDREGDEQYF	TGTGCCAGCAGTGACCGGGAAGGCGACGAGCAGTACTTC
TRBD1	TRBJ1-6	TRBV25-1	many	CASSGRPNSGQGNSPLHF	TGTGCCAGCAGTGGACGCCCTAATTCGGGACAGGGTAATTCACCCCTCCACTTT
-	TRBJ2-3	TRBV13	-	CAMGPGHLDTQYF	TGTGCCATGGGCCCTGGGCACCTAGATACGCAGTATTTT
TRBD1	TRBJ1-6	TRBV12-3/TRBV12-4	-	CASSPTGGGSPLHF	TGTGCCAGCAGTCCGACAGGGGGAGGGTCACCCCTCCACTTT
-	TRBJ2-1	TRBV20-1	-	CSARRYSYNEQFF	TGCAGTGCTAGACGGTATTCCTACAATGAGCAGTTCTTC
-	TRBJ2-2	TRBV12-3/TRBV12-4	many	CASSLGLGELFF	TGTGCCAGCAGTCTTGGTCTAGGGGAGCTGTTTTTT
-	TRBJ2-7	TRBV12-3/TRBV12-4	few	CASSFAGTYEQYF	TGTGCCAGCAGTTTTGCCGGCACCTACGAGCAGTACTTC
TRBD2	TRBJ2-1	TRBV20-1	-	CSAPGKTSGSNEQFF	TGCAGTGCCCCCGGGAAAACTAGCGGGAGCAATGAGCAGTTCTTC
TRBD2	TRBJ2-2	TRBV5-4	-	CASSWNSGGGELFF	TGTGCCAGCAGCTGGAATTCGGGAGGCGGGGAGCTGTTTTTT
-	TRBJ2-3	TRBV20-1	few	CSALAGPSTDTQYF	TGCAGTGCCCTCGCCGGGCCAAGCACAGATACGCAGTATTTT